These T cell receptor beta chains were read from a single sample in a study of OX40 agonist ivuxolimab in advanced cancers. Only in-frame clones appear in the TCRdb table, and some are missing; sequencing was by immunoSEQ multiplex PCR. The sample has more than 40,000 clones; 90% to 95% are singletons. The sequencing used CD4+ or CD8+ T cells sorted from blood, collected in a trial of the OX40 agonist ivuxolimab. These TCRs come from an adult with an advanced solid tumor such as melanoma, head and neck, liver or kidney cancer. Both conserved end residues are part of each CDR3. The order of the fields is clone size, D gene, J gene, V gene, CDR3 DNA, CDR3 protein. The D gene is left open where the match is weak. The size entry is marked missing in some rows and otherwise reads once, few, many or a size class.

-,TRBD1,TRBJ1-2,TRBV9,TGTGCCAGCAGCGACGTTACAGGGGGAAGGCACTATGGCTACACCTTC,CASSDVTGGRHYGYTF
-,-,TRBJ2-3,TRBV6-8,TGTGCCAGCAGTGAGGGGACTAGCACAGATACGCAGTATTTT,CASSEGTSTDTQYF
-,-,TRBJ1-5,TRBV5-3,TGTGCCAGAAGCCTGGACCAGCCCCAGCATTTT,CARSLDQPQHF
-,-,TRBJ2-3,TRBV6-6,TGTGCCAGCAGTTATTTTCCCACAGATACGCAGTATTTT,CASSYFPTDTQYF
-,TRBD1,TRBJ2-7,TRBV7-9,TGTGCCAGCAGCTTGGCTCCATACAGGGGGTCCTCCTACGAGCAGTACTTC,CASSLAPYRGSSYEQYF
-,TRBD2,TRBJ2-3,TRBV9,TGTGCCAGCAGCCCGGGACTAGCGAGCACAGATACGCAGTATTTT,CASSPGLASTDTQYF
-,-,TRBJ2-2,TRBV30,TGTGCCTGGAGGCCTAGCGTCGGGGAGCTGTTTTTT,CAWRPSVGELFF
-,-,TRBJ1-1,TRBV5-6,TGTGCCAGCAGCTTCGTCGACAGGGAAGCTTTCTTT,CASSFVDREAFF
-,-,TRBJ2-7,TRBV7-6,TGTGCCAGCAGCTTAGCTAACATACCCGAGCAGTACTTC,CASSLANIPEQYF
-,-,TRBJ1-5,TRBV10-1,TGCGCCAGCAGTGTCTTGTCGGTTTATGGGGGATGGAATCAGCCCCAGCATTTT,CASSVLSVYGGWNQPQHF
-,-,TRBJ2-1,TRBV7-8,TGTGCCAGCAGCTTAATCCCTCTAATACAGGGTTACAATGAGCAGTTCTTC,CASSLIPLIQGYNEQFF
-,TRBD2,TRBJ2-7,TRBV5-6,TGTGCCAGCAGCTCGGGGACTAACCCTAACGAGCAGTACTTC,CASSSGTNPNEQYF
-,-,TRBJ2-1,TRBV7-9,TGTGCCAGCAGCTTCCTGGGGGGAACAAAGGGAGAGCAGTTCTTC,CASSFLGGTKGEQFF
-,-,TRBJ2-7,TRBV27,TGTGCCAGCAGTTTTAGGGAGCTTAACGAGCAGTACTTC,CASSFRELNEQYF
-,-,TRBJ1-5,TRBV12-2,TGTGCAAGTCGCATAGCCAGGGGACAGGCGGAAAATCAGCCCCAGCATTTT,CASRIARGQAENQPQHF
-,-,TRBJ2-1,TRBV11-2,TGTGCCAGCAGCTTAGAGACTAGGGGATACAATGAGCAGTTCTTC,CASSLETRGYNEQFF
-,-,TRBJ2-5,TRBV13,TGTGCCAGCAGCTTATCGGGGGCACAAGAGACCCAGTACTTC,CASSLSGAQETQYF
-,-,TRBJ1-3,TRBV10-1,TGCGCCAGCACTGGCGGTTCCGCCCCTTCTAAGGTGAGAAACACCATATATTTT,CASTGGSAPSKVRNTIYF
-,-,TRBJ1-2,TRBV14,TGTGCCAGCAGCCAAGTGGGACTCTATGGCTACACCTTC,CASSQVGLYGYTF
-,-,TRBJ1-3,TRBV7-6,TGTGCCAGCAGCTCCGCGGGGTTCCCTGGAAACACCATATATTTT,CASSSAGFPGNTIYF
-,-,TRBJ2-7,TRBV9,TGTGCCAGCAGCGGCCCAGGACCATCCGGCTACGAGCAGTACTTC,CASSGPGPSGYEQYF
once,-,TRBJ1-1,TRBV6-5,TGTGCCAGCAGTTACTCATCCGGGGACACTGAAGCTTTCTTT,CASSYSSGDTEAFF
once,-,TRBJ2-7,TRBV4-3,TGCGCCAGCAGCCAAGATCGGCGGGATCATAAGTACTTC,CASSQDRRDHKYF
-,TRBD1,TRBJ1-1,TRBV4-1,TGCGCCAGCAGCCAAGATCTAGGGACAGTGAACACTGAAGCTTTCTTT,CASSQDLGTVNTEAFF
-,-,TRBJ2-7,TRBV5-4,TGTGCCAGCAGCCCTCTTGTGGCCAGCTCCTACGAGCAGTACTTC,CASSPLVASSYEQYF
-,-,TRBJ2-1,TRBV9,TGTGCCAGCAGCGTAGAGGTTAGTGCCATTGAGCAGTTCTTC,CASSVEVSAIEQFF
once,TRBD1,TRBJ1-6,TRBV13,TGTGCCAGCAGCTTGGGACAGGGGGATTCACCCCTCCACTTT,CASSLGQGDSPLHF
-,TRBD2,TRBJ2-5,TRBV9,TGTGCCAGCAGCGTAGAAGTAGCGGGAGGTGTAGAGACCCAGTACTTC,CASSVEVAGGVETQYF
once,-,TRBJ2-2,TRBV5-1,TGCGCCAGCAGCTTTGCGTCGCTAGCCACCGGGGAGCTGTTTTTT,CASSFASLATGELFF
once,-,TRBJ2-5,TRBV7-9,TGTGCCAGCAGCTTCGGTATGGGGGAACAAGAGACCCAGTACTTC,CASSFGMGEQETQYF
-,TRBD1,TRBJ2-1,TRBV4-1,TGCGCCAGCAGCCAATCCACCGGGACAGGGGGCAATGAGCAGTTCTTC,CASSQSTGTGGNEQFF
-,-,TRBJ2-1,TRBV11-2,TGTGCCAGCAGCTATACCCTGACCAATGAGCAGTTCTTC,CASSYTLTNEQFF
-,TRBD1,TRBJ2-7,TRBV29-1,TGCAGCGTTGAGTTGCGGACAGGAGGCTACGAGCAGTACTTC,CSVELRTGGYEQYF
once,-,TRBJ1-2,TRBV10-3,TGTGCCATCAGTGAGTCAGGGAGCAATGGCTACACCTTC,CAISESGSNGYTF
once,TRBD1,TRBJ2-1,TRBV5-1,TGCGCCAGCAGCGGCCCCGGACAGGGGGCAATTGAATGGTACAATGAGCAGTTCTTC,CASSGPGQGAIEWYNEQFF
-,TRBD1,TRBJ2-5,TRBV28,TGTGCCAGCAGTTTGGACCCGGGACAGGGTATAGGAGAGACCCAGTACTTC,CASSLDPGQGIGETQYF
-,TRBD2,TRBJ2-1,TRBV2,TGTGCCTCATGGGGGAGGGGTTCCGATAACAATGAGCAGTTCTTC,CASWGRGSDNNEQFF
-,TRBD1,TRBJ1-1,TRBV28,TGTGCCAGCAGTTTATTGCCCGGCAGGGGGTTTGGAATGAGCATGAACACTGAAGCTTTCTTT,CASSLLPGRGFGMSMNTEAFF
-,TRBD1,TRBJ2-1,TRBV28,TGTGCCAGCAGTCACAGGGGTCGGGCCGGCAATGAGCAGTTCTTC,CASSHRGRAGNEQFF
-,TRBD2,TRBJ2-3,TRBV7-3,TGTGCCAGCAGCCGCGGGACTAGCGGGGCGAGAGATACGCAGTATTTT,CASSRGTSGARDTQYF
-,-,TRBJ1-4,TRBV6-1,TGTGCCACCGACAGACGTAATGAAAAACTGTTTTTT,CATDRRNEKLFF
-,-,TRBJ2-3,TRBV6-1,TGTGCCAGCAGTTCCAACCCAAATCGAGCGGATACGCAGTATTTT,CASSSNPNRADTQYF
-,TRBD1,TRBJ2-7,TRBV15,TGCGCCACCAGCAACGGCCGGGACAGCCACTACGAGCAGTACTTC,CATSNGRDSHYEQYF